These T cell receptor beta chains were read from a single sample in a study of T-cell reconstitution after alpha-beta-depleted transplantation in children. A single record per CDR3 protein comes from TCRdb applying MiXCR to the PCR reads. Found here are about 1,000,000 distinct CDR3 sequences, about 26% of them singletons; the top ten hold about 28%. Sequenced here: PBMCs, mostly from graft donor cells, sampled 360 days after TCRalphabeta/CD19-depleted stem cell transplant. The origin of the receptors is a boy in the first two years of life who had a stem cell transplant for SCID, so the T cells may come from the graft donor. Each CDR3 is given with its conserved first and last residue. Each record gives: J gene, V gene, clone size, D gene, CDR3 protein, CDR3 DNA. D genes are given only for firm matches. Clone sizes are given selectively: once, few, many, or a class where the clone is expanded.

TRBJ2-7,TRBV12-3/TRBV12-4,NA,NA,CASSLGRDTEQYF,TGTGCCAGCAGTTTAGGACGGGACACCGAGCAGTACTTC
TRBJ2-3,TRBV4-3,few,TRBD2,CASSQDLGTSGPDTQYF,TGCGCCAGCAGCCAAGATCTGGGGACTAGCGGGCCAGATACGCAGTATTTT
TRBJ1-1,TRBV2,NA,NA,CASSVLTVNTEAFF,TGTGCCAGCAGTGTACTGACAGTTAACACTGAAGCTTTCTTT
TRBJ2-3,TRBV12-3/TRBV12-4,NA,TRBD2,CASFSGGILSTDTQYF,TGTGCCAGCTTTAGCGGGGGAATACTTAGCACAGATACGCAGTATTTT
TRBJ1-2,TRBV9,NA,NA,CASSDVAASGYGYTF,TGTGCCAGCAGCGACGTGGCGGCCTCTGGCTATGGCTACACCTTC
TRBJ2-3,TRBV4-1,few,TRBD2,CASSQDPTHLAGEDTQYF,TGCGCCAGCAGCCAAGATCCGACCCACCTAGCGGGGGAAGATACGCAGTATTTT
TRBJ2-5,TRBV12-3/TRBV12-4,NA,TRBD2,CASRPASGGALGETQYF,TGTGCCAGCAGGCCTGCTAGCGGGGGGGCCCTGGGAGAGACCCAGTACTTC
TRBJ2-7,TRBV4-2,few,NA,CASSQAGGPSYEQYF,TGTGCCAGCAGCCAAGCCGGGGGGCCCTCCTACGAGCAGTACTTC
TRBJ2-7,TRBV3-1,NA,TRBD1,CASSHLGGQSYEQYF,TGTGCCAGCAGCCACCTTGGGGGACAGTCCTACGAGCAGTACTTC
TRBJ2-5,TRBV2,NA,TRBD2,CASSAGLASGTQYF,TGTGCCAGCAGTGCCGGACTAGCTTCGGGGACCCAGTACTTC
TRBJ1-3,TRBV20-1,many,TRBD1,CSARTGSGNTIYF,TGCAGCGCTCGGACAGGGAGTGGAAACACCATATATTTT
TRBJ2-1,TRBV5-1,few,NA,CASSYRARGNEQFF,TGCGCCAGCAGCTACCGAGCCCGAGGAAATGAGCAGTTCTTC
TRBJ1-2,TRBV12-3/TRBV12-4,NA,NA,CASSFGRATYGYTF,TGTGCCAGCAGTTTCGGTCGAGCAACTTATGGCTACACCTTC
TRBJ1-6,TRBV20-1,NA,TRBD1,CSARGPLDRANSPLHF,TGCAGTGCTAGAGGTCCCCTGGACAGGGCTAATTCACCCCTCCACTTT
TRBJ1-2,TRBV6-2/TRBV6-3,few,NA,CASSPSSSYGYTF,TGTGCCAGCAGTCCGTCCAGCTCCTATGGCTACACCTTC
TRBJ2-5,TRBV5-5,NA,TRBD2,CASSLVISGGKETQYF,TGTGCCAGCAGCTTGGTGATTAGCGGGGGGAAAGAGACCCAGTACTTC
TRBJ1-4,TRBV12-3/TRBV12-4,NA,TRBD1,CASRVGQGDEKLFF,TGTGCCAGCAGAGTGGGACAGGGAGATGAAAAACTGTTTTTT
TRBJ2-2,TRBV6-1,few,TRBD1,CASTQGGVPGELFF,TGTGCCAGCACACAGGGGGGAGTTCCCGGGGAGCTGTTTTTT
TRBJ1-1,TRBV6-5,NA,NA,CASSYSSTRGNTEAFF,TGTGCCAGCAGTTACTCGAGCACCCGAGGGAACACTGAAGCTTTCTTT
TRBJ2-7,TRBV20-1,few,NA,CSASRGYSYEQYF,TGCAGTGCCTCGAGGGGGTACTCCTACGAGCAGTACTTC
TRBJ2-2,TRBV2,NA,TRBD1,CASRPKTAGTGFWIPGELFF,TGTGCCAGCAGGCCAAAAACCGCCGGGACAGGGTTTTGGATCCCCGGGGAGCTGTTTTTT
TRBJ2-6,TRBV12-3/TRBV12-4,few,NA,CASSLGQLGSGANVLTF,TGTGCCAGCAGTCTTGGACAACTAGGCTCTGGGGCCAACGTCCTGACTTTC
TRBJ2-6,TRBV28,NA,TRBD2,CASSLGGTPSGANVLTF,TGTGCCAGCAGTTTGGGAGGGACCCCCTCCGGGGCCAACGTCCTGACTTTC